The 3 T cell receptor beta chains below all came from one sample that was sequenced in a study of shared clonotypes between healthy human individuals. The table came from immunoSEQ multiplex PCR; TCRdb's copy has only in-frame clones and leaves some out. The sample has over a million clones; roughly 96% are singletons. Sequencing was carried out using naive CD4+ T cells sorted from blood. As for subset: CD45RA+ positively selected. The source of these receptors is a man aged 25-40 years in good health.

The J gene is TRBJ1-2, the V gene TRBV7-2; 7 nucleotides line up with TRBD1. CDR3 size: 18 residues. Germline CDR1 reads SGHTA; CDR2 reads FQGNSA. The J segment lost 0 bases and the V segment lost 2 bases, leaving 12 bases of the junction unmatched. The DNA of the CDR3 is TGTGCCAGCAGCTTAAGGAACAGGACAGGCCATACTAACTATGGCTACACCTTC. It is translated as CASSLRNRTGHTNYGYTF. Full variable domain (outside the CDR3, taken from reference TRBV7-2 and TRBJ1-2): GAGVSQSPSNKVTEKGKDVELRCDPISGHTALYWYRQSLGQGLEFLIYFQGNSAPDKSGLPSDRFSAERTGGSVSTLTIQRTQQEDSAVYLCASSLRNRTGHTNYGYTFGSGTRLTVV.

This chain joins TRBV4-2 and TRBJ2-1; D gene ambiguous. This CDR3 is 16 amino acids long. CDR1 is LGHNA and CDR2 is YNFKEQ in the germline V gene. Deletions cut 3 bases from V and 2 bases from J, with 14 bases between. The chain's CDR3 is CASSHPRSDTYNEQFF. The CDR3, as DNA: TGTGCCAGCAGCCACCCCCGGTCGGATACCTACAATGAGCAGTTCTTC.

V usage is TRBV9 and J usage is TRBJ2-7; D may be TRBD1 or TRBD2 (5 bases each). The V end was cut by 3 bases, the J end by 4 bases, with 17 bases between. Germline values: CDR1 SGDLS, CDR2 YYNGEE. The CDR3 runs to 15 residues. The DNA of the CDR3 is TGTGCCAGCAGCGCTAGAGGGGATGGGAAATACGAGCAGTACTTC. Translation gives CASSARGDGKYEQYF. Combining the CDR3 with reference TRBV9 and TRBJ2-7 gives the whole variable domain DSGVTQTPKHLITATGQRVTLRCSPRSGDLSVYWYQQSLDQGLQFLIQYYNGEERAKGNILERFSAQQFPDLHSELNLSSLELGDSALYFCASSARGDGKYEQYFGPGTRLTVT.